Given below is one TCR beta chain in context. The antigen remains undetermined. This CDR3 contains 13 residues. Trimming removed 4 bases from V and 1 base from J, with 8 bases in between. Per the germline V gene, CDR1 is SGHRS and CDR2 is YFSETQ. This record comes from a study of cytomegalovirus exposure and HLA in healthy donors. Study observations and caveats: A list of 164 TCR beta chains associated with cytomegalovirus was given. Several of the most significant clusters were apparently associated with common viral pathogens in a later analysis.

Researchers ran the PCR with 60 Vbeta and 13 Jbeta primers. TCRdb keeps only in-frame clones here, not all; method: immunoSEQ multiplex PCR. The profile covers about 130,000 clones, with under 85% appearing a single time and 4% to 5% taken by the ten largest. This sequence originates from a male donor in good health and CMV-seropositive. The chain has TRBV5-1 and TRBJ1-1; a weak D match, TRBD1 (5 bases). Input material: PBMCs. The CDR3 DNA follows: TGCGCCAGCAGCCCGGGGGGGAACACTGAAGCTTTCTTT. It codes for CASSPGGNTEAFF. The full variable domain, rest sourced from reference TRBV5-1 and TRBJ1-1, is KAGVTQTPRYLIKTRGQQVTLSCSPISGHRSVSWYQQTPGQGLQFLFEYFSETQRNKGNFPGRFSGRQFSNSRSEMNVSTLELGDSALYLCASSPGGNTEAFFGQGTRLTVV.